This entry lists 29 T cell receptor beta chains sequenced from one sample in a study of T cell changes during pregnancy in multiple sclerosis. Measured with immunoSEQ multiplex PCR; TCRdb has only the in-frame clones, and not every one. The data hold about 40,000 clones, with around 92% observed a single time. The material sequenced was CD4+ T cells from peripheral blood mononuclear cells, taken in the third trimester of pregnancy. The receptors were gathered from a female donor with multiple sclerosis, enrolled in a pregnancy study.

The chain is built from TRBV28 and TRBJ2-7, with 13 bases fitting TRBD2. The CDR3 consists of 19 residues. Germline assignment: CDR1 MDHEN and CDR2 SYDVKM. Trimming at V came to 6 bases and at J to 3 bases, leaving 17 bases not matched to a gene. The CDR3 sequence is CASRAKSGTSGMFGYEQYF. The CDR3 DNA is TGTGCCAGCAGAGCAAAATCGGGGACTAGCGGGATGTTCGGCTACGAGCAGTACTTC.

This chain links TRBV5-6 with TRBJ2-3; 11 bases are shared with TRBD2. This CDR3 is built from 17 residues. Looked up from germline, CDR1 is SGHDT and CDR2 is YYEEEE. After removal of 4 bases from V and 7 bases from J, the junction contained 14 bases not matched to a gene. The CDR3: CASSTRRTSGLWNTQYF. For the CDR3, the DNA is TGTGCCAGCAGCACTCGAAGGACTAGCGGGCTTTGGAATACGCAGTATTTT.

The V gene is TRBV4-1, the J gene TRBJ2-7; possible D gene TRBD1, 5 bases. CDR3 length: 16 residues. V lost 0 bases and J lost 6, with 18 bases in between. Germline V gene lookup returns CDR1 MGHRA and CDR2 YSYEKL. The CDR3 is CASSQDRRTNEREQYF. The CDR3 DNA is TGCGCCAGCAGCCAAGATCGACGGACAAACGAACGCGAGCAGTACTTC.

The chain carries TRBV5-5 and TRBJ2-2; D is perhaps TRBD1 (6 bases). The V end was cut by 4 bases, the J end by 3 bases, with 16 bases between. The CDR3 totals 16 residues. Germline V gives CDR1 SGHKS, CDR2 YYEKEE (reference sequence). This CDR3 reads CASSVFPGVDTGELFF. The DNA of the CDR3 is TGTGCCAGCAGCGTGTTCCCAGGGGTTGACACCGGGGAGCTGTTTTTT.

There are a few counts of this clone. This sequence joins TRBV19 and TRBJ1-2; D not resolved. Germline loops: CDR1 LNHDA, CDR2 SQIVND (reference sequence). The V and J ends lost 5 bases and 2 bases respectively, with 12 bases between them. This CDR3 region has 14 residues. The CDR3 spells CASSPRGPNYGYTF. The CDR3, as DNA: TGTGCCAGTAGTCCCCGAGGGCCCAACTATGGCTACACCTTC.

The chain uses TRBV6-6 and TRBJ1-3, with D tentatively TRBD1 (5 bases). The CDR3 is 16 amino acids. Trimming stripped 7 bases from V and 0 bases from J, with 16 bases between. CDR1 and CDR2 (germline): MNHNY, SVGAGI (reference sequence). In DNA form, the CDR3 reads TGTGCCAGCACCTCCAACGGGGGGGTCTCTGGAAACACCATATATTTT. Translated: CASTSNGGVSGNTIYF.

The table lists this clone with a count of one. The J gene is TRBJ2-7, the V gene TRBV11-3; 7 bases align to TRBD1. The CDR3 loop spans 13 amino acids. Looked up from germline, CDR1 is SGHNT and CDR2 is YENEEA. The V segment lost 5 bases and the J segment 3 bases; nucleotides outside the gene matches: 4. The CDR3 DNA reads as TGTGCCAGCAGCCGGGACAGCTACTACGAGCAGTACTTC. Its protein product is CASSRDSYYEQYF.

The chain links TRBV5-4 to TRBJ2-5; tentatively, D is TRBD2 (5 bases). The J call may be wrong; the DNA end is better matched by TRBJ2-7. The CDR3 spans 15 residues. Germline V gives CDR1 SGHNT, CDR2 YYREEE (reference sequence). This CDR3 reads CASSLVGGRSYEQYF. The CDR3 nucleotides read TGTGCCAGCAGCTTGGTAGGCGGGCGCTCCTACGAGCAGTACTTC.

J is TRBJ1-2 and V is TRBV28, with no clear D. The germline V and J ends were trimmed by 5 bases and 10 bases, with 14 bases remaining between them. In germline, CDR1 is MDHEN, CDR2 SYDVKM. The CDR3 is 12 amino acids. The CDR3 reads CASSPRDWDYTF. The DNA for the CDR3 is TGTGCCAGCAGTCCCCGGGATTGGGACTACACCTTC.

The rearrangement uses TRBV7-2 and TRBJ2-5; D remains unclear. The germline gives CDR1 SGHTA, CDR2 FQGNSA. The V gene lost 0 bases and the J gene lost 1 base, with 3 bases spanning the gap. The CDR3 is 13 residues long. The CDR3 DNA follows: TGTGCCAGCAGCTTAGCTAGCCAAGAGACCCAGTACTTC. Its translation: CASSLASQETQYF.

This clone has only one observation. A junction end diverges from the germline sequence, so it may reflect a read error. V and J are TRBV5-1 and TRBJ2-5, with D possibly being TRBD2 (6 bases). The CDR3 is 14 residues long. Germline V gene lookup returns CDR1 SGHRS and CDR2 YFSETQ. Written as DNA, the CDR3 is TGCGCCAGCGGCTTGGCTTTACGGGGGGAGACCCAGTACTTC. The encoded protein is CASGLALRGETQYF.

A note on this clone: At one end, the junction sequence differs from germline, possibly due to a read error. The chain is built from TRBV5-1 and TRBJ1-2; 8 positions match TRBD1. CDR1 SGHRS and CDR2 YFSETQ come from the germline V gene. The CDR3 totals 11 residues. The CDR3, as DNA: TGCGCCAGCAGCTCCGGACAGGGATGGGGCTTC. It translates to CASSSGQGWGF.

The chain joins TRBV5-1 to TRBJ2-1; 9 bases fit TRBD2. The CDR3 totals 15 residues. Germline CDR1 SGHRS, CDR2 YFSETQ. The trim removed 7 bases at V and 5 bases at J, leaving 10 bases unmatched. CDR3 region: CASGIAGDVHNEQFF. The CDR3 nucleotides read TGCGCCAGCGGGATAGCGGGAGACGTCCACAATGAGCAGTTCTTC.

This clone was seen only once. The genes are TRBV5-4 and TRBJ1-4; perhaps TRBD1 as D (5 bases). V was trimmed by 6 bases and J by 7 bases, leaving 22 bases between them. The CDR3 length is 16 residues. CDR1 is SGHNT and CDR2 is YYREEE in the germline V gene (reference sequence). The CDR3: CASTLGGARVTEKLFF. Here the CDR3 DNA reads TGTGCCAGCACCCTGGGGGGTGCACGTGTTACTGAAAAACTGTTTTTT. Drawing the rest from reference TRBV5-4 and TRBJ1-4, the complete variable domain is ETGVTQSPTHLIKTRGQQVTLRCSSQSGHNTVSWYQQALGQGPQFIFQYYREEENGRGNFPPRFSGLQFPNYSSELNVNALELDDSALYLCASTLGGARVTEKLFFGSGTQLSVL.

The chain has TRBV6-5 and TRBJ2-1; TRBD2 matches at 7 bases. The CDR3 covers 16 residues. Germline CDR1 and CDR2: MNHEY and SVGAGI. The junction had 5 bases not matched to a gene; V was cut back by 0 bases and J by 3 bases. CDR3 DNA: TGTGCCAGCAGTTACTCCCTACTAGCGAGCTACAATGAGCAGTTCTTC. Protein: CASSYSLLASYNEQFF.

The J gene is TRBJ1-5, the V gene TRBV28; D perhaps matches TRBD1 (5 bases). The CDR3 is made up of 15 amino acids. Trimming left V 2 bases short and J 3 bases short, with 11 bases between. The germline V gene has CDR1 MDHEN and CDR2 SYDVKM. The DNA of the CDR3 is TGTGCCAGCAGTTTAGAGGTCAGGGCCAATCAGCCCCAGCATTTT. Translated: CASSLEVRANQPQHF.

The count of this clone is one. The rearrangement joins TRBV14 to TRBJ1-5, with 8 bases lining up with TRBD1. The germline V gene has CDR1 SGHDN and CDR2 FVKESK. V lost 3 bases, J lost 4 bases, and 5 bases stayed unmatched. The CDR3 consists of 15 residues. CDR3 sequence reads: CASSQGTGPNQPQHF. The DNA of the CDR3 is TGTGCCAGCAGCCAGGGGACAGGTCCGAATCAGCCCCAGCATTTT.

This clone was observed a handful of times. The chain recombines TRBV10-3 with TRBJ1-1, with a tentative D call TRBD1 (5 bases). CDR1 and CDR2 (germline): ENHRY, SYGVKD. The V gene lost 4 bases and the J gene lost 1 base, with 7 bases spanning the gap. This CDR3 is built from 13 residues. The CDR3 bases are TGTGCCATCAGTGGGGGGGAGAACACTGAAGCTTTCTTT. The encoded protein is CAISGGENTEAFF.

The V and J genes are TRBV6-5 and TRBJ2-5; TRBD2 matches 11 bases. The CDR3 covers 14 residues. Germline CDR1 is MNHEY and CDR2 is SVGAGI. V gave up 5 bases and J gave up 5 bases; unmatched junction bases: 4. The CDR3 nucleotides are TGTGCCAGCAGTGAAACTAGCGGGAGTGAGACCCAGTACTTC. Amino acids: CASSETSGSETQYF.

This chain links TRBV6-1 with TRBJ2-3; 7 bases are a match to TRBD2. J was trimmed by 1 base and V by 7 bases; bases with no gene match: 5. Germline CDR1 reads MNHNS; CDR2 reads SASEGT. The CDR3 consists of 14 residues. CDR3 amino acids: CASTGLVGTDTQYF. The DNA of the CDR3 is TGTGCCAGCACCGGACTAGTGGGCACAGATACGCAGTATTTT.

The genes are TRBV18 and TRBJ1-4, with D unresolved. The CDR3 covers 14 residues. V lost 3 bases to trimming and J lost 1 base, with 6 bases between them. Germline V gene data show CDR1 as KGHSH and CDR2 as LQKENI. CDR3 region: CASSPRGTNEKLFF. CDR3 sequence (DNA): TGTGCCAGCTCACCGCGGGGAACTAATGAAAAACTGTTTTTT.

The chain is built from TRBV9 and TRBJ2-3; perhaps TRBD1 as D (6 bases). Per germline, CDR1 SGDLS and CDR2 YYNGEE. The CDR3 runs to 13 residues. V gave up 4 bases and J gave up 5 bases, with 11 bases separating them. This CDR3 reads CASSSSTGDTQYF. DNA of the CDR3: TGTGCCAGCAGCTCCTCGACAGGAGATACGCAGTATTTT.

This chain joins TRBV4-2 and TRBJ2-3; weak D call: TRBD2 (6 bases). Germline V gives CDR1 LGHNA, CDR2 YNFKEQ. CDR3 length: 17 residues. The germline V and J ends were trimmed by 3 bases and 5 bases, with 21 bases remaining between them. The CDR3 bases are TGTGCCAGCAGCCAGGACCTTCTAGCGACAGTGGGAGATACGCAGTATTTT. Translation gives CASSQDLLATVGDTQYF.

This clone was detected only once. The chain joins TRBV29-1 to TRBJ1-5, with TRBD1 matching 10 bases. Trimming at V came to 6 bases and at J to 8 bases, leaving 10 bases not matched to a gene. Germline V lookup: CDR1 SQVTM, CDR2 ANQGSEA. This CDR3 has 14 amino acids. The chain's CDR3 is CSVGEDRGIEPQHF. Written as DNA, the CDR3 is TGCAGCGTCGGAGAGGACAGGGGGATCGAGCCCCAGCATTTT.

The chain carries TRBV7-8 and TRBJ2-3, with 12 positions matching TRBD2. There are 15 residues in the CDR3. Per germline, CDR1 SGHVS and CDR2 FQNEAQ. V shed 6 bases and J 4 bases; nucleotides not matched to a gene: 5. The CDR3 region is CASRKLAGGPDTQYF. The CDR3 DNA follows: TGTGCCAGCAGGAAACTAGCGGGAGGTCCAGATACGCAGTATTTT.

The chain couples TRBV6-1 to TRBJ2-1, with 10 bases aligning to TRBD2. V lost 4 bases to trimming and J lost 4 bases; unmatched junction nucleotides: 7. The CDR3 loop spans 16 amino acids. Looked up from germline, CDR1 is MNHNS and CDR2 is SASEGT. CDR3 DNA sequence: TGTGCCAGCAGTGTCACCGGGACTAGCGTATACAATGAGCAGTTCTTC. Translated: CASSVTGTSVYNEQFF.

The V gene is TRBV19, the J gene TRBJ2-5; TRBD2 matches at 7 bases. CDR3 length equals 14 residues. Germline-derived CDR1 and CDR2 are LNHDA and SQIVND (reference sequence). J gave up 5 bases and V 6 bases, and 9 bases lay outside the gene matches. The CDR3 spells CASSLAGEGETQYF. DNA for the CDR3: TGTGCCAGTAGCCTCGCGGGGGAAGGCGAGACCCAGTACTTC.

The chain links TRBV11-2 to TRBJ2-7, with D perhaps TRBD1 (5 bases). From germline, CDR1 is SGHAT and CDR2 FQNNGV. There are 17 residues in the CDR3. With 0 bases removed from V and 1 base from J, the gap between germline ends came to 16 bases. The CDR3 loop reads CASSLDSGRVISYEQYF. The CDR3 coding sequence is TGTGCCAGCAGCTTAGATAGTGGCAGGGTAATATCCTACGAGCAGTACTTC.

The DNA for the CDR3 is TGCGCCAGCAGCGACGGGACTAGCGGGAGAAACGAGCAGTACTTC. It yields the protein CASSDGTSGRNEQYF. V usage is TRBV5-1 and J usage is TRBJ2-7; TRBD2 matches 14 bases. Trimming took 4 bases from V and 5 from J; bases not matched to a gene: 5. Germline CDR1 reads SGHRS; CDR2 reads YFSETQ. This CDR3 region has 15 residues. The full variable domain, with the rest looked up from reference TRBV5-1 and TRBJ2-7, is KAGVTQTPRYLIKTRGQQVTLSCSPISGHRSVSWYQQTPGQGLQFLFEYFSETQRNKGNFPGRFSGRQFSNSRSEMNVSTLELGDSALYLCASSDGTSGRNEQYFGPGTRLTVT.